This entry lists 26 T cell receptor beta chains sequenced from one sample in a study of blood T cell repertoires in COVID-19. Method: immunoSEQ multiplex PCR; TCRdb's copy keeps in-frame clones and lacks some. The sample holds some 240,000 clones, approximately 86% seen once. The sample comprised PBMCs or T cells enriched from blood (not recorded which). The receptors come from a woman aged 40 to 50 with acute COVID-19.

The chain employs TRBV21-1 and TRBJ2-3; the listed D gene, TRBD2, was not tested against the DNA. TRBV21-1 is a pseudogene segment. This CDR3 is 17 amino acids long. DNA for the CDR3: TGTGCCAGCAGCGACAGGACTAGCGGAAAAGCCACAGATACGCAGTATTTT. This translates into CASSDRTSGKATDTQYF.

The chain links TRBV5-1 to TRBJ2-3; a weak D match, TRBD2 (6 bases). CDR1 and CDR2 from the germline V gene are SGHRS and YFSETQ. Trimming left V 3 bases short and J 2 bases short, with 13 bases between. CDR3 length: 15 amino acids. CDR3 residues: CASSSPGRITDTQYF. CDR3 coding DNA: TGCGCCAGCAGCTCACCCGGGAGAATCACAGATACGCAGTATTTT.

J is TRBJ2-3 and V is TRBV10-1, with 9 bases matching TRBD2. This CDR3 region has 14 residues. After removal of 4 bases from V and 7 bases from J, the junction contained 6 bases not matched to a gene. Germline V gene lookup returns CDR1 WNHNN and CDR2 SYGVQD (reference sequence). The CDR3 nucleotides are TGCGCCAGCAGTGTTGGGACTAGCTCTTATACGCAGTATTTT. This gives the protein CASSVGTSSYTQYF.

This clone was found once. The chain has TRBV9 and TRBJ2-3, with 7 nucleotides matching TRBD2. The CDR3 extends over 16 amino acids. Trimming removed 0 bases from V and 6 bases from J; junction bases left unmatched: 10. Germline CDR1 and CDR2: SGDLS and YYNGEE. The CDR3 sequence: CASSVGQGEGTDTQYF. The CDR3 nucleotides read TGTGCCAGCAGCGTAGGGCAAGGGGAGGGTACGGATACGCAGTATTTT.

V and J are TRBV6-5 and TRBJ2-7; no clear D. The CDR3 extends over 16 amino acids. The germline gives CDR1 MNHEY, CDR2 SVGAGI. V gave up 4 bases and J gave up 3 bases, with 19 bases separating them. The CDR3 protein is CASSSNLFSMDYEQYF. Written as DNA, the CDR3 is TGTGCCAGCAGTTCGAATCTGTTTAGCATGGACTACGAGCAGTACTTC.

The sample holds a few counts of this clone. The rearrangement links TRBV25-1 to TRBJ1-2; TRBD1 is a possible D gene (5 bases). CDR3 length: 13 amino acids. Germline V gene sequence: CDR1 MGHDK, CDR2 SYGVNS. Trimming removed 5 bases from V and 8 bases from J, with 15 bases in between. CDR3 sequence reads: CASSPPGIGGYTF. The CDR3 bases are TGTGCCAGCAGTCCGCCAGGGATTGGCGGCTACACCTTC.

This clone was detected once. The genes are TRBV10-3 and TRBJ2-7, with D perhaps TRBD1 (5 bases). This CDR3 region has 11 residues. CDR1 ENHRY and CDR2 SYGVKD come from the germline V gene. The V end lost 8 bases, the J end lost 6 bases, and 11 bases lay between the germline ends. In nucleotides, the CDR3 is TGTGCCATCTCAGAAGGGGTCGAGCAGTACTTC. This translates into CAISEGVEQYF.

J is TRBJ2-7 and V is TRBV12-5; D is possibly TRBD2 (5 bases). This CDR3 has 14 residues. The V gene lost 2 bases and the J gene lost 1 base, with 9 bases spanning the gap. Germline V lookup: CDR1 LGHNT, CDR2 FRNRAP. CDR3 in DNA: TGTGCTAGTGGTTTGTCGTGGGAGTCCTACGAGCAGTACTTC. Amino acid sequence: CASGLSWESYEQYF.

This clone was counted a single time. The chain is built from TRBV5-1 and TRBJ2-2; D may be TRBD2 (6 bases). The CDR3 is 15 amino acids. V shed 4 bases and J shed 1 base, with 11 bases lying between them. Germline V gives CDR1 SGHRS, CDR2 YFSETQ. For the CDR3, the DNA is TGCGCCAGCAGCCCCTCTAGCGAGAACACCGGGGAGCTGTTTTTT. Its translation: CASSPSSENTGELFF.

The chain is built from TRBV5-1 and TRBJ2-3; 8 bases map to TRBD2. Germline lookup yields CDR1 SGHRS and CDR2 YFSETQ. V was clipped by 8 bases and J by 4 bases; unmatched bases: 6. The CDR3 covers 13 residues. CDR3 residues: CASNIAGSDTQYF. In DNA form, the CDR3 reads TGCGCCAGTAATATAGCGGGATCAGATACGCAGTATTTT.

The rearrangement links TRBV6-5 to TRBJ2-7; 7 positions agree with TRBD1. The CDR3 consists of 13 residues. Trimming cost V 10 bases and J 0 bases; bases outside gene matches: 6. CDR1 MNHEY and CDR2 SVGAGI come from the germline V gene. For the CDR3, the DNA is TGTGCCACGACAGGGTATAGCTCCTACGAGCAGTACTTC. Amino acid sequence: CATTGYSSYEQYF.

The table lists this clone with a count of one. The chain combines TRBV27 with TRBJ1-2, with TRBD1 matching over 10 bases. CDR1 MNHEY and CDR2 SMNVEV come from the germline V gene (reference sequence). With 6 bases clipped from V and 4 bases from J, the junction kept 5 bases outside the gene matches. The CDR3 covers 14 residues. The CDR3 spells CASRGTGAGYGYTF. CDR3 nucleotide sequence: TGTGCCAGCAGGGGGACAGGGGCAGGCTATGGCTACACCTTC.

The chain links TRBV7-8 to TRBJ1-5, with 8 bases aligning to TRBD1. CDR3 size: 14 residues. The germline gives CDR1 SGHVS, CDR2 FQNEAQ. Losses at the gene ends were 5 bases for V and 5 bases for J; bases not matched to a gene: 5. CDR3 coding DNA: TGTGCCAGCAGCACACAGGGGGGATATCAGCCCCAGCATTTT. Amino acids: CASSTQGGYQPQHF. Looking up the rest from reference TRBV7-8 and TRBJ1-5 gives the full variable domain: GAGVSQSPRYKVAKRGQDVALRCDPISGHVSLFWYQQALGQGPEFLTYFQNEAQLDKSGLPSDRFFAERPEGSVSTLKIQRTQQEDSAVYLCASSTQGGYQPQHFGDGTRLSIL.

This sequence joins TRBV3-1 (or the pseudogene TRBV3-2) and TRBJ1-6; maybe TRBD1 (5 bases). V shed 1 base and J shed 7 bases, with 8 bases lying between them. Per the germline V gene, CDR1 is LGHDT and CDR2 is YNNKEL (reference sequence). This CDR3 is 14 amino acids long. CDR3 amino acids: CASSQGGNNSPLHF. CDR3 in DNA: TGTGCCAGCAGCCAAGGGGGCAACAATTCACCCCTCCACTTT.

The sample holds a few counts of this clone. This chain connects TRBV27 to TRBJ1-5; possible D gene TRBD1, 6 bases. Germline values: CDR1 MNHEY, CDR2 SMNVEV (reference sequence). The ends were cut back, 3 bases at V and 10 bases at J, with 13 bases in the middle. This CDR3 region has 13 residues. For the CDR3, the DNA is TGTGCCAGCAGTTTGGATGAACAGGGTCCCCAGCATTTT. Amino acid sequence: CASSLDEQGPQHF.

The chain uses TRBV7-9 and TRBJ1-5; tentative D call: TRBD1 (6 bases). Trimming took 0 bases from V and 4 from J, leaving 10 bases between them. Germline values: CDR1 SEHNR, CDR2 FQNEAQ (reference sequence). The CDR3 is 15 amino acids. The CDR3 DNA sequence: TGTGCCAGCAGCTTAGCGGACAGAGAGAATCAGCCCCAGCATTTT. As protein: CASSLADRENQPQHF.

CDR3 coding DNA: TGTGCCAGCAGTGTAGACTATAGGAATGAGCAGTTCTTC. Translated, it gives CASSVDYRNEQFF. This chain connects TRBV2 to TRBJ2-1, with D possibly being TRBD2 (5 bases). CDR3 length equals 13 residues. Trimming shortened V by 4 bases and J by 7 bases, and 11 bases separated the two germline ends. Germline V gene data show CDR1 as SNHLY and CDR2 as FYNNEI.

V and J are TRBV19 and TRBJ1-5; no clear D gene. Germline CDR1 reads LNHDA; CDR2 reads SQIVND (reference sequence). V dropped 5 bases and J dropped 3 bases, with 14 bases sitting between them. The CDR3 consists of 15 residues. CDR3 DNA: TGTGCCAGTAGTTTGACCGGGATGGTCAATCAGCCCCAGCATTTT. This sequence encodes CASSLTGMVNQPQHF.

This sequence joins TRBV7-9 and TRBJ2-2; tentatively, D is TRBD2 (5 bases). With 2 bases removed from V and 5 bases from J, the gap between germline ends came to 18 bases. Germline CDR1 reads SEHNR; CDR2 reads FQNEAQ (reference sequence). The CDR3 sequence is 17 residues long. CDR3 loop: CASSLWFREKGTGELFF. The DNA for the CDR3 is TGTGCCAGCAGCTTATGGTTTAGGGAGAAAGGGACCGGGGAGCTGTTTTTT.

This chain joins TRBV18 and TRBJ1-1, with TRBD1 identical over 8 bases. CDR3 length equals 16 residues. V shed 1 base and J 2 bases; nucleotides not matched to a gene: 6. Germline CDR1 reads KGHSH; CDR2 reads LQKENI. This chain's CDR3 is CASSPLRDRGNTEAFF. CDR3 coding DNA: TGTGCCAGCTCACCACTACGAGACAGGGGAAACACTGAAGCTTTCTTT.

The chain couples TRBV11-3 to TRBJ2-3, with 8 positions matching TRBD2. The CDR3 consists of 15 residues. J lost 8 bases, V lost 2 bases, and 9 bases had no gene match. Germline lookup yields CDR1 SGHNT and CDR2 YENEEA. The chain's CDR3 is CASSLTAGEYGTQYF. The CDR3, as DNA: TGTGCCAGCAGCTTAACAGCGGGAGAATACGGTACGCAGTATTTT.

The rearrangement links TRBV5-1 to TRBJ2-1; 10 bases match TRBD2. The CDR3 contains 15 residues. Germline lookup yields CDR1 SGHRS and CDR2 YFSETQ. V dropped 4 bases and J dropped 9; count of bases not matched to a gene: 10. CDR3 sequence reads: CASSPSGSVVVEQFF. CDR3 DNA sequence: TGCGCCAGCAGCCCTAGCGGGAGCGTGGTGGTTGAGCAGTTCTTC.

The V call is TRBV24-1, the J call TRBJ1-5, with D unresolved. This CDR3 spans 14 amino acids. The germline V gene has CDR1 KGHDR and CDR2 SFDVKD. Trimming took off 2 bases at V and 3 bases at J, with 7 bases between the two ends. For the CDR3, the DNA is TGTGCCACCAGTGATTACGGGGACAATCAGCCCCAGCATTTT. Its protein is CATSDYGDNQPQHF.

The CDR3 nucleotides are TGTGCCAGCAGTTTTTCGGACTATGGCTACACCTTC. This encodes CASSFSDYGYTF. This chain links TRBV28 with TRBJ1-2, with D uncertain. Germline lookup yields CDR1 MDHEN and CDR2 SYDVKM. The CDR3 spans 12 residues. Trimming took 3 bases from V and 3 from J, leaving 5 bases between them.

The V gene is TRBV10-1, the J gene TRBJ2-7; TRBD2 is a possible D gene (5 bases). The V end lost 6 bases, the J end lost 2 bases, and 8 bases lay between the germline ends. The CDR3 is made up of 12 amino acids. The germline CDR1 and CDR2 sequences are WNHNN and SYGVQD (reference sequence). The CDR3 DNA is TGCGCCAGCAGCGGAGGCCCCTACGAGCAGTACTTC. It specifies CASSGGPYEQYF.

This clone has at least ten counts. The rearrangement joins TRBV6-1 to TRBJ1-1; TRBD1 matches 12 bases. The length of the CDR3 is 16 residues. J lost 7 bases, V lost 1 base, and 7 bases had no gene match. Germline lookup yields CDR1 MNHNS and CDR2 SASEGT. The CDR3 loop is CASSEGPGQGAIEAFF. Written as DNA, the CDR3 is TGTGCCAGCAGTGAAGGTCCGGGACAGGGGGCGATTGAAGCTTTCTTT.